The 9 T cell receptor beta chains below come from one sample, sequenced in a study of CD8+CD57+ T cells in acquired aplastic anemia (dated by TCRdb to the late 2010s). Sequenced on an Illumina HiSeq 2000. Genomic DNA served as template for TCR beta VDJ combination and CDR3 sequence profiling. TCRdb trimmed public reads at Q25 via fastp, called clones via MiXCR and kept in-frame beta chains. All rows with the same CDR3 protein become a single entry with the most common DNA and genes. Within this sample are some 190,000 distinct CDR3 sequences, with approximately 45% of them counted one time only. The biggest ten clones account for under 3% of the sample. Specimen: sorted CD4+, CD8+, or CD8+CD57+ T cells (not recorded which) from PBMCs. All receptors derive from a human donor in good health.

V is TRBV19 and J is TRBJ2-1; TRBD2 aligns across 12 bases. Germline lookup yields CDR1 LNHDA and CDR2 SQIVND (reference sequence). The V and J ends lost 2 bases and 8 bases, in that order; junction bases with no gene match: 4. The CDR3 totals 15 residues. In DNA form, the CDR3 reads TGTGCCAGTAGTATACTAGCGGGAGGGCCGCATGAGCAGTTCTTC. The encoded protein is CASSILAGGPHEQFF.

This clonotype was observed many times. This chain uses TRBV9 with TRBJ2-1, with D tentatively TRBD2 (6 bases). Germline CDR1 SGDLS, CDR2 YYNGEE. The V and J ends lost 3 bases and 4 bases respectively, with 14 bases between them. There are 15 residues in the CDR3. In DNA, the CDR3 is TGTGCCAGCAGCGGTGGGGGACTCTTATACAATGAGCAGTTCTTC. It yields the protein CASSGGGLLYNEQFF. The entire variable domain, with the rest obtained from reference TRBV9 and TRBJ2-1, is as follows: DSGVTQTPKHLITATGQRVTLRCSPRSGDLSVYWYQQSLDQGLQFLIQYYNGEERAKGNILERFSAQQFPDLHSELNLSSLELGDSALYFCASSGGGLLYNEQFFGPGTRLTVL.

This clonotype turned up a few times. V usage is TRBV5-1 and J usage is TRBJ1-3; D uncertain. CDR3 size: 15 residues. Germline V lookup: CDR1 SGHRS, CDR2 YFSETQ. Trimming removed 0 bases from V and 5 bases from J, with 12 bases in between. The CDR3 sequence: CASSLEQPGRNTIYF. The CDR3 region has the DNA TGCGCCAGCAGCTTGGAACAACCGGGCAGAAACACCATATATTTT.

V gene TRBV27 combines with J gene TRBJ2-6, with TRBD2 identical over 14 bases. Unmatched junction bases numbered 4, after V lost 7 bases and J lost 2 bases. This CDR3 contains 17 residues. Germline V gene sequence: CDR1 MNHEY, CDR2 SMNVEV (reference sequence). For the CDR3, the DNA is TGTGCCAGCACTGGGACTAGCGGGAGCACTGGGGCCAACGTCCTGACTTTC. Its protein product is CASTGTSGSTGANVLTF.

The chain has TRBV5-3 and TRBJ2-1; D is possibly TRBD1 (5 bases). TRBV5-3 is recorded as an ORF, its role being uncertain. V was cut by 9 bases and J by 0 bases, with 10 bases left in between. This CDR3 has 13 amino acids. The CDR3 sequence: CATQGSSYNEQFF. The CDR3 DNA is TGTGCCACGCAGGGAAGCTCCTACAATGAGCAGTTCTTC.

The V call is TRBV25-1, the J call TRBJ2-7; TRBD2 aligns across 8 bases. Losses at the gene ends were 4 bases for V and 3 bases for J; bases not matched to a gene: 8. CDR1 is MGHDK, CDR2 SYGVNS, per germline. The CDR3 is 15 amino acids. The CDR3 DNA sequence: TGTGCCAGCAGTGGGCCAAGCGGGAGTTTCTACGAGCAGTACTTC. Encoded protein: CASSGPSGSFYEQYF.

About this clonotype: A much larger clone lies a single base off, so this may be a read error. The CDR3 reads CASSGDGYSEQFF. The CDR3 DNA follows: TGTGCCAGCAGTGGGGACGGATACAGTGAGCAGTTCTTC. The chain joins TRBV7-4 to TRBJ2-1; tentatively, D is TRBD1 or TRBD2 (5 bases each). Germline CDR1 reads SGHVT; CDR2 reads SQSDAQ. The CDR3 is made up of 13 amino acids.

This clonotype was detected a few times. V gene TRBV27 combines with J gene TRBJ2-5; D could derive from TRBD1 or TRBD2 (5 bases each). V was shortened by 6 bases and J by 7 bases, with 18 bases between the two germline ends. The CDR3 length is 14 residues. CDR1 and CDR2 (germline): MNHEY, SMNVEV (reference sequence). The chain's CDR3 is CASRLPGRRGTQYF. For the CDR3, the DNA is TGTGCCAGCAGACTCCCGGGACGTCGGGGGACCCAGTACTTC.

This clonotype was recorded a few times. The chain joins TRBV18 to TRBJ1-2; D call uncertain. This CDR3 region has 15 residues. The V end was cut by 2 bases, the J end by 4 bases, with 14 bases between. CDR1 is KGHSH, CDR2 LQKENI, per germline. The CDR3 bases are TGTGCCAGCTCACCAGGGCGCGGAGATGTCTATGGCTACACCTTC. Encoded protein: CASSPGRGDVYGYTF.